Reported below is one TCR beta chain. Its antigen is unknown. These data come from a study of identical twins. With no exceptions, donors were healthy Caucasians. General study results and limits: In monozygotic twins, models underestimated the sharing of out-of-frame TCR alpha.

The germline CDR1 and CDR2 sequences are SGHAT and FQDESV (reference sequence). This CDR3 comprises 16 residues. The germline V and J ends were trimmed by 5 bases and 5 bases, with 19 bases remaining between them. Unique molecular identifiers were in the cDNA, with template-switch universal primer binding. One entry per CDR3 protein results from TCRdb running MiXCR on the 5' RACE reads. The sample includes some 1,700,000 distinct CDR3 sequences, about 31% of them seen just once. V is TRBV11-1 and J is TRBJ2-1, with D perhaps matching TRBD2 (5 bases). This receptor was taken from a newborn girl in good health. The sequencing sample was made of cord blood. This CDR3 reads CASSRRLPRSNNEQFF. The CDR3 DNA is TGTGCCAGCAGCAGGCGACTACCACGTTCAAACAATGAGCAGTTCTTC.